This T cell receptor beta chain was sequenced in a study of neurological immune-mediated disorders. Whole-study context: The roughly 34 multiple sclerosis patients comprised roughly 31 that were relapsing-remitting and 3 that were secondary progressive. General study results and limits: Phylogenetic grouping placed 18 of 34 multiple sclerosis patients' repertoires in one related-CDR3 cluster, a possible signature.

Synthesis of cDNA used 5'RACE (with 10-nucleotide random UMIs). TCRdb re-called the 5' RACE reads through MiXCR, storing one row per CDR3 protein. In the table there are about 48,000 distinct CDR3 sequences, around 2% of which are singletons. CDR1 is SQVTM and CDR2 is ANQGSEA in the germline V gene. The CDR3 spans 15 residues. Trimming removed 6 bases from V and 0 bases from J, with 17 bases in between. This clonotype was seen repeatedly, ten times or more. Antigen specificity is unknown. Unsorted libraries were generated from 2 million PBMCs held at -80 degrees C. The clonotype comes from a woman aged 35 to 49 with multiple sclerosis. The J gene is TRBJ1-1, the V gene TRBV29-1, with D maybe TRBD1 (5 bases). The material sequenced was PBMCs. The CDR3 sequence: CSVAGRPKMNTEAFF. Written as DNA, the CDR3 is TGCAGCGTAGCGGGACGGCCGAAGATGAACACTGAAGCTTTCTTT.